The clone carrying this T cell receptor (beta chain) came up once. What it recognizes is unknown. Sampled blood was obtained at baseline, cycle 4 day 1, and cycle 7 day 1. The assay was immunoSEQ multiplex PCR, and TCRdb's table has in-frame clones only and misses some. The sample has about 91,000 clones, approximately 87% seen once; the top ten hold more than 4%. The data were taken from a study of OX40 agonist ivuxolimab in advanced cancers. Study-wide findings and caveats: Some nonresponders also had low normalized T-cell clonal expansion.

This clonotype originated in an adult with an advanced solid tumor such as melanoma, head and neck, liver or kidney cancer. Here the sequenced sample was CD4+ or CD8+ T cells sorted from blood, taken in a trial of the OX40 agonist ivuxolimab.

The CDR3 sequence: CAWSPSTVVYGYTF. CDR3 nucleotide sequence: TGTGCCTGGAGCCCATCCACTGTCGTCTATGGCTACACCTTC. V and J are TRBV30 and TRBJ1-2; D gene uncertain. V shed 3 bases and J shed 4 bases, with 15 bases lying between them. Germline assignment: CDR1 GTSNPN and CDR2 SVGIG (reference sequence). The CDR3 is 14 amino acids.